Listed below are T cell receptor beta chains from one sample, sequenced in a study of T cell changes during pregnancy in multiple sclerosis. Here immunoSEQ multiplex PCR was the method, and the copy in TCRdb shows in-frame clones only, minus some. The table lists about 17,000 clones, roughly 87% of them singletons. Sequences were derived from CD8+ T cells from peripheral blood mononuclear cells, sampled after pregnancy. The receptors were sampled from a female donor in good health, enrolled as a control in a pregnancy study. The CDR3 runs from the conserved cysteine through the conserved F or W. Fields, in order: D gene, J gene, V gene, clone size, CDR3 protein, CDR3 DNA. The D gene is left open where the match is weak. Not all rows give a size; the values are once, few, many and, for expanded clones, a class.

>TRBD1|TRBJ2-6|TRBV28|-
CASSPQDDWTGKLSGANVLTF
TGTGCCAGCAGCCCACAGGACGACTGGACAGGGAAATTATCTGGGGCCAACGTCCTGACTTTC
>-|TRBJ1-1|TRBV28|-
CASSLSGNTEAFF
TGTGCCAGCAGTTTATCGGGGAACACTGAAGCTTTCTTT
>TRBD1|TRBJ1-4|TRBV7-2|-
CASSPTGDTNEKLFF
TGTGCCAGCAGCCCTACAGGGGACACAAATGAAAAACTGTTTTTT
>-|TRBJ2-7|TRBV2|-
CASSGKGYEQYF
TGTGCCAGCAGTGGCAAGGGGTACGAGCAGTACTTC
>TRBD1|TRBJ2-4|TRBV4-1|once
CASSQVQGVGKNIQYF
TGCGCCAGCAGCCAAGTACAGGGGGTCGGCAAAAACATTCAGTACTTC
>TRBD2|TRBJ2-3|TRBV6-1|-
CASSEPSGSDTQYF
TGTGCCAGCAGTGAACCTAGCGGTTCAGATACGCAGTATTTT
>-|TRBJ2-7|TRBV6-6|few
CASLGGYEQYF
TGTGCCTCCCTGGGGGGCTACGAGCAGTACTTC
>-|TRBJ2-5|TRBV28|-
CASSPSETQYF
TGTGCCAGCAGCCCGAGTGAGACCCAGTACTTC
>-|TRBJ1-1|TRBV7-9|-
CASSLSSGAREAFF
TGTGCCAGCAGCTTATCGTCAGGGGCCCGTGAAGCTTTCTTT
>-|TRBJ2-5|TRBV7-8|-
CASSLARVLQETQYF
TGTGCCAGCAGCTTAGCGCGGGTCTTACAAGAGACCCAGTACTTC
>TRBD2|TRBJ2-5|TRBV5-4|once
CASSLVSGRAQETQYF
TGTGCCAGCAGCTTGGTCAGCGGGAGGGCCCAAGAGACCCAGTACTTC
>-|TRBJ2-1|TRBV9|-
CASSDTPVSYNEQFF
TGTGCCAGCAGCGATACTCCCGTCTCCTACAATGAGCAGTTCTTC
>-|TRBJ1-1|TRBV7-9|-
CASSSAPPGYTEAFF
TGTGCCAGCAGCTCCGCCCCGCCGGGGTACACTGAAGCTTTCTTT
>TRBD1|TRBJ1-1|TRBV19|-
CASSRKDRVSLGTEAFF
TGTGCCAGTAGTAGGAAGGACAGGGTGTCCCTCGGTACTGAAGCTTTCTTT
>-|TRBJ2-7|TRBV5-1|-
CASSLVPNYEQYF
TGCGCCAGCAGCTTGGTCCCAAACTACGAGCAGTACTTC
>-|TRBJ2-7|TRBV15|-
CATSRAVSDISYEQYF
TGTGCCACCAGCAGAGCGGTTTCTGACATCTCCTACGAGCAGTACTTC
>-|TRBJ2-7|TRBV6-5|-
CASKREGFNEQYF
TGTGCCAGCAAACGCGAGGGTTTTAACGAGCAGTACTTC
>TRBD1|TRBJ2-7|TRBV18|-
CASSPPGQYYEQYF
TGTGCCAGCTCACCACCGGGACAGTATTACGAGCAGTACTTC
>-|TRBJ2-1|TRBV27|-
CASSLMGGAYNEQFF
TGTGCCAGCAGTTTAATGGGGGGTGCCTACAATGAGCAGTTCTTC
>TRBD2|TRBJ2-1|TRBV10-3|-
CAISGQLAGGPYNEQFF
TGTGCCATCAGTGGCCAACTAGCGGGGGGGCCCTACAATGAGCAGTTCTTC
>TRBD1|TRBJ2-5|TRBV6-1|-
CASRYRDRQETQYF
TGTGCCAGCAGATACCGGGACAGACAAGAGACCCAGTACTTC
>-|TRBJ2-1|TRBV7-8|-
CASSLREIHNEQFF
TGTGCCAGCAGCTTACGGGAGATACACAATGAGCAGTTCTTC
>TRBD2|TRBJ2-5|TRBV5-4|once
CASSTRAGGPETQYF
TGTGCCAGCAGCACGCGAGCGGGAGGGCCCGAGACCCAGTACTTC
>-|TRBJ2-7|TRBV27|-
CASSLFMTDYEQYF
TGTGCCAGCAGCCTGTTTATGACAGACTACGAGCAGTACTTC
>TRBD2|TRBJ2-2|TRBV4-2|-
CASSHLGLAGEVGELFF
TGTGCCAGCAGCCACCTCGGACTAGCGGGGGAAGTCGGGGAGCTGTTTTTT
>TRBD2|TRBJ2-7|TRBV19|-
CASSFVVMTSGSKAGEQYF
TGTGCCAGTAGTTTCGTTGTTATGACTAGCGGGAGCAAAGCGGGTGAGCAGTACTTC
>TRBD2|TRBJ2-1|TRBV5-4|-
CAGRFSGGALNEQFF
TGTGCCGGGCGGTTTAGCGGGGGGGCTCTCAATGAGCAGTTCTTC
>-|TRBJ1-2|TRBV5-6|-
CASSSLRGEHGYTF
TGTGCCAGCAGCTCCTTGCGAGGCGAGCATGGCTACACCTTC
>-|TRBJ1-4|TRBV9|-
CASSPFGQPNEKLFF
TGTGCCAGCAGCCCGTTTGGACAGCCTAATGAAAAACTGTTTTTT
>TRBD2|TRBJ2-3|TRBV6-4|-
CASSESSGSTDTQYF
TGTGCCAGCAGTGAATCTAGCGGGAGCACAGATACGCAGTATTTT
>TRBD2|TRBJ2-3|TRBV5-1|-
CASSWTSGSTDTQYF
TGCGCCAGCAGCTGGACTAGCGGGAGCACAGATACGCAGTATTTT
>TRBD1|TRBJ1-6|TRBV6-5|-
CASRAQGFGNSPLHF
TGTGCCAGCAGGGCACAGGGGTTTGGCAATTCACCCCTCCACTTT
>TRBD1|TRBJ1-1|TRBV18|-
CASSQHRGTNTEAFF
TGTGCCAGCTCACAACACAGGGGCACGAACACTGAAGCTTTCTTT
>TRBD1|TRBJ1-2|TRBV11-2|-
CASSSTGSGGYTF
TGTGCCAGCAGCTCGACAGGGTCGGGTGGCTACACCTTC
>-|TRBJ1-1|TRBV2|-
CASSEGPDYTEAFF
TGTGCCAGCAGTGAAGGGCCAGATTACACTGAAGCTTTCTTT
>-|TRBJ1-5|TRBV19|-
CASSTRSAEPQHF
TGTGCCAGTAGTACACGATCGGCGGAGCCCCAGCATTTT
>-|TRBJ2-1|TRBV13|-
CASSLDYNEQFF
TGTGCCAGCAGCCTGGACTATAATGAGCAGTTCTTC
>-|TRBJ2-4|TRBV19|-
CASSMSTREAKNIQYF
TGTGCCAGTAGTATGAGTACGAGAGAAGCCAAAAACATTCAGTACTTC
>TRBD2|TRBJ2-3|TRBV11-2|-
CASSLLGGLSTDTQYF
TGTGCCAGCAGCTTATTGGGAGGGCTCAGCACAGATACGCAGTATTTT
>TRBD2|TRBJ2-7|TRBV11-2|-
CASSGSGAGEQYF
TGTGCCAGCAGCGGTAGCGGGGCGGGCGAGCAGTACTTC
>-|TRBJ2-5|TRBV28|-
CASSLTDGRVEQETQYF
TGTGCCAGCAGTTTGACCGACGGTCGGGTTGAACAAGAGACCCAGTACTTC
>TRBD2|TRBJ2-4|TRBV19|-
CASSNVGGEGIQYF
TGTGCCAGTAGTAATGTAGGCGGGGAGGGCATTCAGTACTTC
>-|TRBJ1-1|TRBV19|-
CASALGGNTEAFF
TGTGCCAGCGCGCTGGGGGGAAACACTGAAGCTTTCTTT
>-|TRBJ1-2|TRBV5-4|-
CASSQPEGVGNYGYTF
TGTGCCAGCAGCCAGCCTGAGGGGGTAGGGAACTATGGCTACACCTTC
>-|TRBJ1-1|TRBV7-9|-
CASSARRGQAPEAFF
TGTGCCAGCAGCGCCAGAAGGGGCCAGGCGCCAGAAGCTTTCTTT
>TRBD1|TRBJ2-5|TRBV6-5|-
CASSYLQGAQETQYF
TGTGCCAGCAGTTACTTACAGGGGGCTCAAGAGACCCAGTACTTC
>TRBD2|TRBJ2-2|TRBV2|-
CASRSGGRTGELFF
TGTGCCAGCCGATCGGGGGGGCGGACCGGGGAGCTGTTTTTT
>-|TRBJ1-3|TRBV9|-
CASSGNKNTIYF
TGTGCCAGCAGCGGCAACAAAAACACCATATATTTT
>TRBD1|TRBJ1-1|TRBV19|-
CASSHPWDRAFINTEAFF
TGTGCCAGTAGTCACCCGTGGGACAGGGCGTTTATAAACACTGAAGCTTTCTTT
>TRBD2|TRBJ2-3|TRBV28|-
CASRRLAGPTDTQYF
TGTGCCAGCAGGCGACTAGCGGGACCGACAGATACGCAGTATTTT
>TRBD2|TRBJ2-2|TRBV27|-
CASSSSGGDTGELFF
TGTGCCAGCAGTTCTAGCGGGGGCGACACCGGGGAGCTGTTTTTT
>TRBD2|TRBJ2-2|TRBV7-9|once
CASSFGTSRTGELFF
TGTGCCAGCAGCTTTGGGACTAGCCGTACCGGGGAGCTGTTTTTT
>TRBD1|TRBJ2-7|TRBV28|once
CASSADRDLYEQYF
TGTGCCAGCAGTGCAGACAGGGACCTCTACGAGCAGTACTTC
>-|TRBJ2-1|TRBV4-2|few
CASSQEDGSGYNEQFF
TGTGCCAGCAGCCAAGAAGACGGGAGTGGGTACAATGAGCAGTTCTTC
>-|TRBJ2-7|TRBV9|-
CASSPGWSYEQYF
TGTGCCAGCAGCCCCGGGTGGAGTTACGAGCAGTACTTC
>-|TRBJ2-7|TRBV4-1|-
CASSQGSDRITYEQYF
TGCGCCAGCAGCCAAGGCAGCGACAGGATTACCTACGAGCAGTACTTC
>-|TRBJ1-1|TRBV9|-
CASSVDGRGRGQNTEAFF
TGTGCCAGCAGCGTAGATGGTCGGGGCAGGGGTCAAAACACTGAAGCTTTCTTT